A single sample is the source of the 30 T cell receptor beta chains below, sequenced in a study of T cell responses to AZD1222 COVID-19 vaccine. TCRdb keeps only in-frame clones here, not all; method: immunoSEQ multiplex PCR. The sample has approximately 120,000 clones; approximately 93% are singletons. Sequencing was performed on peripheral blood, taken on day 0 of AZD1222 vaccination. Receptors were obtained from an adult in good health.

The chain uses TRBV12-3 or TRBV12-4 and TRBJ1-1; unclear D gene. This CDR3 region has 11 residues. Trimming removed 3 bases from V and 8 bases from J, with 7 bases in between. The DNA for the CDR3 is TGTGCCAGCAGTTTTGACGGAGAAGCTTTCTTT. Protein product: CASSFDGEAFF.

CDR3 region: CASSLRIVSGYTF. The CDR3 DNA reads as TGTGCCAGCAGTTTAAGGATCGTTTCTGGCTACACCTTC. This chain links TRBV12-3 or TRBV12-4 with TRBJ1-2; D uncertain. V shed 2 bases and J shed 7 bases, with 11 bases lying between them. The CDR3 has 13 amino acids.

V gene TRBV30 combines with J gene TRBJ1-4, with 8 bases identical to TRBD1. Germline loops: CDR1 GTSNPN, CDR2 SVGIG (reference sequence). Trimming at V came to 2 bases and at J to 4 bases, leaving 6 bases not matched to a gene. The length of the CDR3 is 15 residues. As DNA, the CDR3 is TGTGCCTGGAGTTCCCCGGACAGGGTTAATGAAAAACTGTTTTTT. This codes for CAWSSPDRVNEKLFF.

The chain uses TRBV10-3 and TRBJ2-5, with a weak D call TRBD1 (6 bases). The CDR3 is made up of 16 amino acids. The germline V gene has CDR1 ENHRY and CDR2 SYGVKD. V shed 3 bases and J shed 10 bases, with 24 bases lying between them. CDR3 region: CAISDTGGQSGGGQYF. CDR3 nucleotides: TGTGCCATCAGTGACACGGGTGGACAGAGCGGAGGAGGCCAGTACTTC.

This sequence joins TRBV11-2 and TRBJ2-3, with 10 nucleotides matching TRBD2. Trimming at V came to 5 bases and at J to 11 bases, leaving 19 bases not matched to a gene. Germline values: CDR1 SGHAT, CDR2 FQNNGV. This CDR3 is 17 amino acids long. The CDR3 protein is CASSPRWSGGARGEQYF. CDR3 nucleotides: TGTGCCAGCAGCCCCCGGTGGAGCGGGGGGGCCCGAGGGGAGCAGTATTTT.

There are a few counts of this clone. The chain carries TRBV27 and TRBJ1-2, with D possibly TRBD1 on 6 matching bases. V lost 5 bases and J 2 bases, leaving 12 bases between the germline ends. There are 14 residues in the CDR3. Germline V gene lookup returns CDR1 MNHEY and CDR2 SMNVEV (reference sequence). The DNA of the CDR3 is TGTGCCAGCAGTCCAGGACAGTCGAACTATGGCTACACCTTC. This gives the protein CASSPGQSNYGYTF.

The V and J genes are TRBV19 and TRBJ2-5; the D gene could be TRBD1 or TRBD2 (5 bases each). CDR1 is LNHDA and CDR2 is SQIVND in the germline V gene (reference sequence). Trimming shortened V by 2 bases and J by 7 bases, and 14 bases separated the two germline ends. The CDR3 totals 14 residues. CDR3 DNA: TGTGCCAGTAGTATAAAGGCTGGGGCGGGGACCCAGTACTTC. Encoded protein: CASSIKAGAGTQYF.

V and J are TRBV29-1 and TRBJ1-5, with D possibly TRBD1 on 6 matching bases. Germline CDR1 is SQVTM and CDR2 is ANQGSEA. The CDR3 runs to 12 residues. With 7 bases removed from V and 4 bases from J, the gap between germline ends came to 11 bases. DNA for the CDR3: TGCAGCGCCCAGGACAGTAATCAGCCCCAGCATTTT. Protein sequence: CSAQDSNQPQHF.

The rearrangement uses TRBV2 and TRBJ2-3; no definite D call. The CDR3 loop spans 13 amino acids. V was trimmed by 4 bases and J by 3 bases, leaving 8 bases between them. The germline gives CDR1 SNHLY, CDR2 FYNNEI. The CDR3 DNA sequence: TGTGCCAGCAGTGCCCCCTTTACAGATACGCAGTATTTT. Translation gives CASSAPFTDTQYF. The variable domain in full, with the rest retrieved from reference TRBV2 and TRBJ2-3, is EPEVTQTPSHQVTQMGQEVILRCVPISNHLYFYWYRQILGQKVEFLVSFYNNEISEKSEIFDDQFSVERPDGSNFTLKIRSTKLEDSAMYFCASSAPFTDTQYFGPGTRLTVL.

This chain uses TRBV29-1 with TRBJ1-2; the match to TRBD1 covers 8 bases. V dropped 4 bases and J dropped 5; count of bases not matched to a gene: 9. The CDR3 is 14 amino acids. Germline V CDR1 and CDR2: SQVTM, ANQGSEA. The CDR3 loop is CSVADRVSLYGYTF. CDR3 coding DNA: TGCAGCGTTGCGGACAGGGTTTCCCTGTATGGCTACACCTTC.

The gene calls are TRBV9 and TRBJ1-2, with D possibly TRBD1 on 6 matching bases. Between the trimmed V and J ends, which lost 4 bases and 7 bases, there was a span of 17 bases. This CDR3 has 14 amino acids. Germline assignment: CDR1 SGDLS and CDR2 YYNGEE. CDR3 nucleotide sequence: TGTGCCAGCAGCTCAGAAGCACAGGGACCTGGCTACACCTTC. Protein sequence: CASSSEAQGPGYTF.

This chain uses TRBV2 with TRBJ2-7; no reliable D call. Germline values: CDR1 SNHLY, CDR2 FYNNEI. The V end lost 7 bases, the J end lost 5 bases, and 9 bases lay between the germline ends. The CDR3 has 11 amino acids. CDR3 coding DNA: TGTGCCAGCACCTTATCCAACGAGCAGTACTTC. Its translation is CASTLSNEQYF.

V and J are TRBV5-1 and TRBJ1-5; a possible D gene is TRBD1 (5 bases). CDR3 size: 14 residues. The V end lost 1 base, the J end lost 2 bases, and 7 bases lay between the germline ends. Germline CDR1 reads SGHRS; CDR2 reads YFSETQ. CDR3 DNA: TGCGCCAGCAGCTTGCGAGGGGGCAATCAGCCCCAGCATTTT. Translating gives CASSLRGGNQPQHF.

The genes are TRBV28 and TRBJ1-5; the match to TRBD1 covers 7 bases. The CDR3 is 19 amino acids. V shed 1 base, J shed 0 bases, and the junction held 12 bases outside the gene matches. CDR1 is MDHEN and CDR2 is SYDVKM in the germline V gene. CDR3 nucleotide sequence: TGTGCCAGCAGTTTATTAACCCTTTGGGACAGAGATAGCAATCAGCCCCAGCATTTT. It specifies CASSLLTLWDRDSNQPQHF.

The rearrangement uses TRBV27 and TRBJ1-2; D is possibly TRBD1 (5 bases). With 6 bases removed from V and 3 bases from J, the gap between germline ends came to 14 bases. Germline CDR1 reads MNHEY; CDR2 reads SMNVEV (reference sequence). The CDR3 length is 14 residues. The CDR3: CASSLGGAHYGYTF. CDR3 bases: TGTGCCAGCAGCCTAGGAGGGGCCCACTATGGCTACACCTTC.

The chain carries TRBV18 and TRBJ1-3, with D unresolved. The CDR3 is 16 amino acids. The V end lost 3 bases, the J end lost 0 bases, and 12 bases lay between the germline ends. CDR1 and CDR2 (germline): KGHSH, LQKENI. CDR3: CASSPPDAYSGNTIYF. The CDR3 nucleotides read TGTGCCAGCTCACCCCCAGACGCGTACTCTGGAAACACCATATATTTT.

This rearrangement joins TRBV7-8 to TRBJ2-6, with no clear D. Trimming stripped 5 bases from V and 9 bases from J, with 5 bases between. The CDR3 is made up of 11 amino acids. Germline V gene sequence: CDR1 SGHVS, CDR2 FQNEAQ. CDR3 in amino acids: CASSPHNVLTF. CDR3 nucleotides: TGTGCCAGCAGCCCCCACAACGTCCTGACTTTC.

This CDR3 is CASSQGQTEEQYF. CDR3 nucleotide sequence: TGCGCCAGCAGCCAAGGGCAGACGGAAGAGCAGTACTTC. The rearrangement joins TRBV4-1 to TRBJ2-7; D unclear. In germline, CDR1 is MGHRA, CDR2 YSYEKL. This CDR3 is built from 13 residues. V shed 1 base and J shed 7 bases, with 11 bases lying between them.

The chain is built from TRBV12-3 or TRBV12-4 and TRBJ1-2; D not certain. Trimming removed 3 bases at V and 8 bases at J, with 13 bases between. CDR3 size: 13 residues. CDR3 sequence: CASSLSFFSGYTF. The CDR3 nucleotides are TGTGCCAGCAGTTTGTCGTTTTTTAGCGGCTACACCTTC.

This chain connects TRBV27 to TRBJ2-7; a weak D match, TRBD1 (6 bases). The germline V gene encodes CDR1 MNHEY and CDR2 SMNVEV (reference sequence). Trimming stripped 5 bases from V and 3 bases from J, with 14 bases between. The CDR3 is 14 amino acids. The CDR3 DNA sequence: TGTGCCAGCAGTCCACAGGGATCGGTCTACGAGCAGTACTTC. Its protein product is CASSPQGSVYEQYF.

The chain joins TRBV11-2 to TRBJ1-2, with D perhaps matching TRBD1 (5 bases). Trimming shortened V by 3 bases and J by 8 bases, and 13 bases separated the two germline ends. CDR1 and CDR2 (germline): SGHAT, FQNNGV. The CDR3 extends over 13 amino acids. The DNA of the CDR3 is TGTGCCAGCAGCTTGGGGCTTGGTAGAGGCTACACCTTC. Its protein product is CASSLGLGRGYTF.

This rearrangement joins TRBV3-1 (or the pseudogene TRBV3-2) to TRBJ2-3; maybe TRBD2 (5 bases). V lost 4 bases and J lost 2, with 25 bases in between. The CDR3 loop spans 19 amino acids. The germline V gene encodes CDR1 LGHDT and CDR2 YNNKEL (reference sequence). The CDR3 DNA reads TGTGCCAGCAGCCCCTCACTCCTCTCCCCTCCCGACTACACAGATACGCAGTATTTT. Translated: CASSPSLLSPPDYTDTQYF.

V is TRBV9 and J is TRBJ1-2; possible D gene TRBD1, 5 bases. Germline V gene data show CDR1 as SGDLS and CDR2 as YYNGEE. The CDR3 has 12 amino acids. V lost 7 bases and J lost 4, with 11 bases in between. CDR3 DNA: TGTGCCAGCGGGGCGGATTCCTATGGCTACACCTTC. This sequence encodes CASGADSYGYTF. The whole variable domain, filled in from reference TRBV9 and TRBJ1-2, reads DSGVTQTPKHLITATGQRVTLRCSPRSGDLSVYWYQQSLDQGLQFLIQYYNGEERAKGNILERFSAQQFPDLHSELNLSSLELGDSALYFCASGADSYGYTFGSGTRLTVV.

V is TRBV19 and J is TRBJ1-4; the D is unclear. The germline CDR1 and CDR2 sequences are LNHDA and SQIVND (reference sequence). The CDR3 has 15 residues. V shed 5 bases and J shed 3 bases, with 13 bases lying between them. The CDR3: CASSLLRASNEKLFF. CDR3 DNA sequence: TGTGCCAGTAGTCTGCTGAGGGCTTCTAATGAAAAACTGTTTTTT.

The V gene is TRBV7-9, the J gene TRBJ2-6, with 8 positions matching TRBD2. The CDR3 consists of 18 residues. The V segment lost 3 bases and the J segment 0 bases; nucleotides outside the gene matches: 7. CDR1 is SEHNR, CDR2 FQNEAQ, per germline (reference sequence). The CDR3 loop reads CASSFVGGAISGANVLTF. The CDR3 DNA sequence: TGTGCCAGCAGCTTTGTCGGGGGGGCCATCTCTGGGGCCAACGTCCTGACTTTC.

The chain employs TRBV4-1 and TRBJ1-2, with a tentative D call TRBD1 (5 bases). Trimming took 0 bases from V and 2 from J, leaving 19 bases between them. The CDR3 has 18 residues. In germline, CDR1 is MGHRA, CDR2 YSYEKL. CDR3 nucleotide sequence: TGCGCCAGCAGCCAAGAGCCTGGAAACCGAGGGGCGAACTATGGCTACACCTTC. This codes for CASSQEPGNRGANYGYTF.

J is TRBJ1-2 and V is TRBV7-9, with 7 bases matching TRBD1. The V gene's germline CDR1 is SEHNR and CDR2 FQNEAQ (reference sequence). V gave up 3 bases and J gave up 6 bases; unmatched junction bases: 4. This CDR3 is 13 amino acids long. CDR3 loop: CASSFDREHGYTF. The CDR3 DNA is TGTGCCAGCAGCTTCGACAGGGAACATGGCTACACCTTC.

The J gene is TRBJ2-2, the V gene TRBV7-6; no reliable D call. Germline V gene data show CDR1 as SGHVS and CDR2 as FNYEAQ. V lost 1 base, J lost 5 bases, and 17 bases lay in between. The CDR3 is made up of 17 amino acids. The CDR3, as DNA: TGTGCCAGCAGCTTAGGGGTTCTAAGGGTTGTAACCGGGGAGCTGTTTTTT. Amino acids: CASSLGVLRVVTGELFF. The full variable domain, its missing parts supplied by reference TRBV7-6 and TRBJ2-2, is GAGVSQSPRYKVTKRGQDVALRCDPISGHVSLYWYRQALGQGPEFLTYFNYEAQQDKSGLPNDRFSAERPEGSISTLTIQRTEQRDSAMYRCASSLGVLRVVTGELFFGEGSRLTVL.

This clone appeared once. V is TRBV11-3 and J is TRBJ1-1, with D unclear. CDR1 SGHNT and CDR2 YENEEA come from the germline V gene. The CDR3 length is 13 residues. V was shortened by 5 bases and J by 1 base, with 8 bases between the two germline ends. The DNA of the CDR3 is TGTGCCAGCAGCCGTGACGGGAACACTGAAGCTTTCTTT. As protein: CASSRDGNTEAFF.

V gene TRBV2 combines with J gene TRBJ2-2; D is unclear. This CDR3 has 15 amino acids. CDR1 is SNHLY and CDR2 is FYNNEI in the germline V gene. The V gene lost 1 base and the J gene lost 6 bases, with 12 bases spanning the gap. The CDR3 region is CASSEVAGRAGELFF. The CDR3 coding sequence is TGTGCCAGCAGTGAAGTCGCAGGACGAGCCGGGGAGCTGTTTTTT. The full variable domain, completed using reference TRBV2 and TRBJ2-2, is EPEVTQTPSHQVTQMGQEVILRCVPISNHLYFYWYRQILGQKVEFLVSFYNNEISEKSEIFDDQFSVERPDGSNFTLKIRSTKLEDSAMYFCASSEVAGRAGELFFGEGSRLTVL.